Below are 23 T cell receptor beta chains sequenced from a single sample in a study of CD8 T cells in Susac syndrome. The authors reverse transcribed about 0.5 to 1 ug RNA with random hexamers. TCRdb used MiXCR to reprocess the immunoSEQ multiplex PCR reads, holding one entry per CDR3 protein. Among a few hundred thousand distinct CDR3 sequences listed, approximately 85% were seen once. The sequenced sample was CD8+ T cells from PBMCs. These receptors were obtained from a human donor with multiple sclerosis.

The chain employs TRBV9 and TRBJ1-2; 9 positions match TRBD1. The CDR3 totals 15 residues. V was clipped by 4 bases and J by 6 bases; unmatched bases: 10. Germline CDR1 is SGDLS and CDR2 is YYNGEE. CDR3 DNA: TGTGCCAGCAGCTCAAGACAGGGGGTATTCGATGGCTACACCTTC. Amino acids: CASSSRQGVFDGYTF.

This chain connects TRBV10-3 to TRBJ2-7, with TRBD2 matching over 10 bases. This CDR3 is 15 amino acids long. CDR1 and CDR2 (germline): ENHRY, SYGVKD. V gave up 2 bases and J gave up 0 bases; unmatched junction bases: 1. The CDR3 DNA follows: TGTGCCATCAGTGAGAGGACTAGCGGCTCCTACGAGCAGTACTTC. Translating it yields CAISERTSGSYEQYF.

V is TRBV15 and J is TRBJ1-5; no definite D call. The germline V gene has CDR1 LNHNV and CDR2 YYDKDF (reference sequence). This CDR3 region has 14 residues. Deletions cut 0 bases from V and 8 bases from J, with 11 bases between. CDR3 bases: TGTGCCACCAGCAGAGAGGCGTCGAAGGAGCCCCAGCATTTT. Protein sequence: CATSREASKEPQHF.

This clonotype is a singleton in its sample. V usage is TRBV19 and J usage is TRBJ1-6; D not certain. Between the trimmed V and J ends, which lost 4 bases and 4 bases, there was a span of 17 bases. CDR1 is LNHDA and CDR2 is SQIVND in the germline V gene (reference sequence). This CDR3 region has 17 residues. The CDR3 coding sequence is TGTGCCAGTAGTACACCGCCTAGGACGGAATATAATTCACCCCTCCACTTT. This gives the protein CASSTPPRTEYNSPLHF.

This clonotype was detected only a few times. The chain employs TRBV7-9 and TRBJ2-7; TRBD1 agrees at 9 bases. Looked up from germline, CDR1 is SEHNR and CDR2 is FQNEAQ (reference sequence). The ends lost 5 bases at V and 5 bases at J; junction bases unmatched: 4. This CDR3 has 13 residues. The CDR3 coding sequence is TGTGCCAGCAGCCAGGGACAGGGCCACGAGCAGTACTTC. This gives the protein CASSQGQGHEQYF.

The chain combines TRBV30 with TRBJ2-5; 11 nucleotides align to TRBD2. The CDR3 has 15 amino acids. Per germline, CDR1 GTSNPN and CDR2 SVGIG (reference sequence). V lost 1 base to trimming and J lost 1 base; unmatched junction nucleotides: 2. CDR3 region: CAWSDSGRAQETQYF. The CDR3 nucleotides read TGTGCCTGGAGTGATAGCGGGAGGGCCCAAGAGACCCAGTACTTC.

A single count supports this clonotype. The chain is built from TRBV12-3 or TRBV12-4 and TRBJ2-7; TRBD2 is a possible D gene (6 bases). CDR3 length: 15 amino acids. Trimming removed 3 bases from V and 2 bases from J, with 14 bases in between. This chain's CDR3 is CASSFLRESAYEQYF. The CDR3, as DNA: TGTGCCAGCAGTTTTCTCCGGGAGAGTGCCTACGAGCAGTACTTC.

The chain carries TRBV4-1 and TRBJ2-1; D is unresolved. Per germline, CDR1 MGHRA and CDR2 YSYEKL. V was pared by 2 bases and J by 0 bases, with 20 bases between. The CDR3 is 19 amino acids. CDR3 region: CASSQNQINEPPSYNEQFF. The CDR3 DNA reads as TGCGCCAGCAGCCAAAATCAAATTAATGAGCCACCCTCCTACAATGAGCAGTTCTTC.

This chain uses TRBV27 with TRBJ2-2, with D possibly TRBD2 on 5 matching bases. Germline CDR1 and CDR2: MNHEY and SMNVEV (reference sequence). This CDR3 spans 12 amino acids. Trimming left V 6 bases short and J 9 bases short, with 11 bases between. Here the CDR3 DNA reads TGTGCCAGCAGCCGGGATTTGAGGGAGCTGTTTTTT. It specifies CASSRDLRELFF.

The chain has TRBV7-9 and TRBJ2-7; D is ambiguous. Deletions cut 5 bases from V and 3 bases from J, with 11 bases between. Germline CDR1 SEHNR, CDR2 FQNEAQ (reference sequence). This CDR3 spans 13 amino acids. CDR3 in DNA: TGTGCCAGCAGCCCAGTAAGGGACTACGAGCAGTACTTC. Amino acids: CASSPVRDYEQYF.

The chain joins TRBV19 to TRBJ1-2; tentatively, D is TRBD1 (6 bases). The CDR3 has 14 residues. Germline CDR1 is LNHDA and CDR2 is SQIVND (reference sequence). Trimming took 5 bases from V and 3 from J, leaving 13 bases between them. This chain's CDR3 is CASSDTGFDYGYTF. DNA of the CDR3: TGTGCCAGTAGTGATACAGGGTTCGACTATGGCTACACCTTC.

This clonotype was picked up a small number of times. This sequence joins TRBV6-1 and TRBJ2-7; a possible D gene is TRBD2 (6 bases). The germline V and J ends were trimmed by 4 bases and 4 bases, with 14 bases remaining between them. The germline V gene has CDR1 MNHNS and CDR2 SASEGT. The CDR3 consists of 14 residues. CDR3 region: CASSARLEGYEQYF. The CDR3, as DNA: TGTGCCAGCAGTGCCCGACTAGAAGGGTACGAGCAGTACTTC.

The chain combines TRBV2 with TRBJ1-3, with 12 bases identical to TRBD1. CDR3 length: 19 residues. J gave up 0 bases and V 5 bases, and 11 bases lay outside the gene matches. Germline V lookup: CDR1 SNHLY, CDR2 FYNNEI. The CDR3 DNA is TGTGCCAGCAGTCTTCCGGGACAGGGGGCCCTTGGCTCTGGAAACACCATATATTTT. Translating gives CASSLPGQGALGSGNTIYF.

V usage is TRBV28 and J usage is TRBJ1-1; possible D gene TRBD1, 5 bases. Germline CDR1 is MDHEN and CDR2 is SYDVKM. This CDR3 has 15 amino acids. V was clipped by 4 bases and J by 6 bases, with 18 bases between them. CDR3 loop: CASSSMTVRVPEAFF. The CDR3 bases are TGTGCCAGCAGTTCCATGACAGTGAGGGTCCCTGAAGCTTTCTTT. Full variable domain (rest looked up from reference TRBV28 and TRBJ1-1): DVKVTQSSRYLVKRTGEKVFLECVQDMDHENMFWYRQDPGLGLRLIYFSYDVKMKEKGDIPEGYSVSREKKERFSLILESASTNQTSMYLCASSSMTVRVPEAFFGQGTRLTVV.

Here the CDR3 reads CASSSIPIDNEQFF. The CDR3 DNA reads as TGTGCCAGCAGTTCTATCCCCATCGACAATGAGCAGTTCTTC. This chain uses TRBV6-2 or TRBV6-3 with TRBJ2-1; no reliable D call. In germline, CDR1 is MNHEY, CDR2 SVGEGT. The CDR3 totals 14 residues. Trimming removed 4 bases from V and 5 bases from J, with 12 bases in between.

The chain uses TRBV25-1 and TRBJ1-2, with 10 bases aligning to TRBD1. The ends lost 4 bases at V and 7 bases at J; junction bases unmatched: 6. The length of the CDR3 is 14 residues. Germline V gives CDR1 MGHDK, CDR2 SYGVNS. CDR3 nucleotide sequence: TGTGCCAGCAGTGTGGGACAGGGGAGCTCTGGCTACACCTTC. Translated: CASSVGQGSSGYTF.

The chain carries TRBV6-1 and TRBJ2-1, with D possibly matching TRBD1 (6 bases). Germline loops: CDR1 MNHNS, CDR2 SASEGT. This CDR3 spans 15 amino acids. Trimming shortened V by 3 bases and J by 9 bases, and 18 bases separated the two germline ends. CDR3 loop: CASSELTRGIGEQFF. DNA of the CDR3: TGTGCCAGCAGTGAGTTGACAAGGGGGATAGGTGAGCAGTTCTTC.

A few counts support this clonotype. The chain is built from TRBV5-4 and TRBJ2-1; 8 nucleotides line up with TRBD2. V was clipped by 4 bases and J by 4 bases; unmatched bases: 7. CDR1 SGHNT and CDR2 YYREEE come from the germline V gene (reference sequence). This CDR3 is built from 15 residues. The CDR3 sequence: CASSDPAGGYNEQFF. The CDR3 DNA reads as TGTGCCAGCAGCGACCCGGCGGGAGGTTACAATGAGCAGTTCTTC.

The V and J genes are TRBV9 and TRBJ2-7; 11 nucleotides agree with TRBD1. Per the germline V gene, CDR1 is SGDLS and CDR2 is YYNGEE. The CDR3 sequence is 14 residues long. With V trimmed by 2 bases and J by 5 bases, 3 bases remained unmatched. CDR3 loop: CASSVLGQGDEQYF. CDR3 in DNA: TGTGCCAGCAGCGTCCTGGGACAGGGGGACGAGCAGTACTTC.

The chain has TRBV27 and TRBJ2-3; D is undetermined. The V gene's germline CDR1 is MNHEY and CDR2 SMNVEV (reference sequence). The V end was cut by 8 bases, the J end by 4 bases, with 16 bases between. This CDR3 has 14 amino acids. CDR3 bases: TGTGCCAGCTCCGACTCCAGTACGGCAGATACGCAGTATTTT. Protein sequence: CASSDSSTADTQYF.

The chain recombines TRBV12-3 or TRBV12-4 with TRBJ2-7, with TRBD1 identical over 7 bases. Trimming took 6 bases from V and 2 from J; bases not matched to a gene: 10. CDR3 length: 15 amino acids. The chain's CDR3 is CASRFSNRGTYEQYF. Written as DNA, the CDR3 is TGTGCCAGCAGGTTTTCAAACAGGGGTACCTACGAGCAGTACTTC.

The genes are TRBV7-8 and TRBJ2-7; 8 positions match TRBD2. The J segment lost 3 bases and the V segment lost 0 bases, leaving 19 bases of the junction unmatched. Germline lookup yields CDR1 SGHVS and CDR2 FQNEAQ. The CDR3 runs to 20 residues. CDR3 in amino acids: CASSLARGLAGSQGNYEQYF. The CDR3 DNA reads TGTGCCAGCAGCTTAGCGCGGGGTCTAGCGGGTTCTCAGGGTAACTACGAGCAGTACTTC.

This clonotype was seen only a few times. The chain recombines TRBV4-2 with TRBJ1-2, with a tentative D call TRBD1 (6 bases). V was cut by 4 bases and J by 6 bases, with 18 bases left in between. Looked up from germline, CDR1 is LGHNA and CDR2 is YNFKEQ. The CDR3 has 15 amino acids. DNA of the CDR3: TGTGCCAGCAGCCCACTCACAGGGAGGTTCGATGGCTACACCTTC. Amino acids: CASSPLTGRFDGYTF.